Shown below are 2 T cell receptor beta chains from a single sample sequenced in a study of metastatic and nonmetastatic thyroid tumors. Using MiXCR, TCRdb re-called clones from the PCR reads. In the table there are 25,000 to 35,000 clones, 15% to 20% of which are singletons. The entire patient cohort was treatment-naive prior to thyroid surgery. Sequenced material: blood. These receptors were collected from a female donor with papillary thyroid cancer or a benign thyroid nodule (not recorded which). Some clones in this sample may be carry-over from other donors' samples.

Within the sample, this clone is medium-sized. V usage is TRBV12-3 or TRBV12-4 and J usage is TRBJ1-6, with a possible D match to TRBD1 (6 bases). The CDR3 consists of 15 residues. V was cut by 3 bases and J by 5 bases, with 11 bases left in between. The CDR3 sequence: CASSFGQLDNSPLHF. In DNA, the CDR3 is TGTGCCAGCAGTTTTGGACAGCTGGATAATTCACCCCTCCACTTT.

The chain is built from TRBV5-1 and TRBJ1-6; D uncertain. Trimming left V 4 bases short and J 9 bases short, with 11 bases between. CDR3 length: 13 residues. Per germline, CDR1 SGHRS and CDR2 YFSETQ. Here the CDR3 reads CASSVGGGSPLHF. The CDR3 coding sequence is TGCGCCAGCAGCGTGGGAGGTGGTTCACCCCTCCACTTT.